This TCR beta chain was observed in a study of T cell responses to AZD1222 COVID-19 vaccine. A remark on this clone: The antigen remains unidentified.

Findings and limits, study-wide: Reports say nearly half of spike-specific TCRs go after unmutated variant regions. Possibly, clonal diversity was underestimated; donors were largely white British and included more females. Repertoire collection took place solely once the T cell response had peaked. Seropositive AZD1222 recipients at baseline numbered only six or seven.

Sequencing was performed with immunoSEQ multiplex PCR; in TCRdb, only in-frame clones are kept and a portion is missing. The table records roughly 150,000 clones, approximately 90% of them present only once. This specimen consisted of peripheral blood, obtained after recovery from COVID-19. The clonotype comes from an adult who had recovered from COVID-19.

The CDR3 nucleotides are TGTGCCAGCTCACCAAAACAGGCGGGAGGGAATGAGCAGTTCTTC. This translates into CASSPKQAGGNEQFF. The chain has TRBV18 and TRBJ2-1, with 9 bases aligning to TRBD2. Germline assignment: CDR1 KGHSH and CDR2 LQKENI. Losses at the gene ends were 2 bases for V and 7 bases for J; bases not matched to a gene: 6. CDR3 length equals 15 residues.